One and the same sample provided the 20 T cell receptor beta chains below, sequenced in a study of T cells in tuberculosis. Repertoires were generated with immunoSEQ multiplex PCR, while TCRdb's copy carries only in-frame clones and drops some. The profile shows some 40,000 clones, roughly 96% of them singletons. Sequencing input: PBMCs. The receptors were gathered from a donor aged 10 to 29 with latent tuberculosis or without tuberculosis infection.

This chain links TRBV5-1 with TRBJ2-1, with 7 bases matching TRBD1. This CDR3 is built from 17 residues. Losses at the gene ends were 5 bases for V and 4 bases for J; bases not matched to a gene: 15. Germline V gene sequence: CDR1 SGHRS, CDR2 YFSETQ. CDR3: CASSFHPTGEGYNEQFF. The CDR3 DNA follows: TGCGCCAGCAGTTTTCACCCTACAGGGGAAGGTTACAATGAGCAGTTCTTC.

This chain links TRBV7-2 with TRBJ1-2; D may be TRBD1 (6 bases). CDR1 is SGHTA, CDR2 FQGNSA, per germline. Trimming took 5 bases from V and 4 from J, leaving 14 bases between them. The CDR3 is 14 amino acids. DNA for the CDR3: TGTGCCAGCAGCGGGCAGGGGCTGGTCTATGGCTACACCTTC. It specifies CASSGQGLVYGYTF.

V gene TRBV4-2 combines with J gene TRBJ1-2; no firm D call. The CDR3 consists of 14 residues. Germline-derived CDR1 and CDR2 are LGHNA and YNFKEQ. Trimming removed 5 bases from V and 7 bases from J, with 17 bases in between. CDR3 loop: CASSEAGGIPGYTF. The CDR3 bases are TGTGCCAGCAGCGAGGCGGGCGGGATCCCTGGCTACACCTTC.

This clone showed up just once. The chain links TRBV15 to TRBJ1-4, with D possibly matching TRBD1 (6 bases). Germline V CDR1 and CDR2: LNHNV, YYDKDF (reference sequence). The CDR3 is 16 amino acids. V lost 0 bases and J 8 bases, leaving 16 bases between the germline ends. Here the CDR3 DNA reads TGTGCCACCAGCAGAGATGAACGGGGGGCTGAAGAAAAACTGTTTTTT. The encoded protein is CATSRDERGAEEKLFF.

The chain is built from TRBV28 and TRBJ1-4; 7 nucleotides agree with TRBD1. V shed 6 bases, J shed 2 bases, and the junction held 6 bases outside the gene matches. The germline CDR1 and CDR2 sequences are MDHEN and SYDVKM. This CDR3 spans 15 amino acids. The CDR3, as DNA: TGTGCCAGCAGCACAGGGGTTCGTACTAATGAAAAACTGTTTTTT. It yields the protein CASSTGVRTNEKLFF.

For the CDR3, the DNA is TGTGCCAGCTCACCAAGATTAGGGGACAGGGACACTGAAGCTTTCTTT. Protein sequence: CASSPRLGDRDTEAFF. The chain employs TRBV18 and TRBJ1-1; 9 bases fit TRBD1. Germline-derived CDR1 and CDR2 are KGHSH and LQKENI. Trimming took 2 bases from V and 3 from J; bases not matched to a gene: 7. This CDR3 spans 16 amino acids.

The chain carries TRBV29-1 and TRBJ1-2, with TRBD1 matching 7 bases. The CDR3 runs 13 residues. The junction had 8 bases not matched to a gene; V was cut back by 6 bases and J by 4 bases. Germline V CDR1 and CDR2: SQVTM, ANQGSEA. CDR3 loop: CSVDRSRGYGYTF. The CDR3 DNA reads TGCAGCGTGGACAGGTCCCGGGGCTATGGCTACACCTTC.

The rearrangement links TRBV28 to TRBJ1-5, with 7 bases fitting TRBD1. Germline assignment: CDR1 MDHEN and CDR2 SYDVKM. The length of the CDR3 is 15 residues. The V and J ends lost 2 bases and 6 bases, in that order; junction bases with no gene match: 7. The CDR3 is CASSLRQGGGQPQHF. As DNA, the CDR3 is TGTGCCAGCAGTTTACGACAGGGAGGTGGTCAGCCCCAGCATTTT.

V is TRBV5-6 and J is TRBJ1-6, with TRBD1 matching over 7 bases. Germline V gene sequence: CDR1 SGHDT, CDR2 YYEEEE. The CDR3 spans 19 residues. J was trimmed by 0 bases and V by 4 bases; bases with no gene match: 13. CDR3 sequence reads: CASSGRGQFGSSYNSPLHF. The CDR3 nucleotides read TGTGCCAGCAGCGGACGGGGACAGTTTGGGAGCTCCTATAATTCACCCCTCCACTTT.

The chain links TRBV11-3 to TRBJ2-1; D gene unclear. From germline, CDR1 is SGHNT and CDR2 YENEEA. This CDR3 region has 13 residues. Trimming removed 5 bases from V and 6 bases from J, with 11 bases in between. The CDR3 nucleotides read TGTGCCAGCAGCCCAAATTCCGGCAATGAGCAGTTCTTC. Its protein is CASSPNSGNEQFF.

The chain is built from TRBV15 and TRBJ2-1; 7 nucleotides agree with TRBD2. Germline assignment: CDR1 LNHNV and CDR2 YYDKDF (reference sequence). This CDR3 is built from 16 residues. V was pared by 0 bases and J by 3 bases, with 5 bases of the junction left unmatched. The CDR3 DNA is TGTGCCACCAGCAGAGATTGGGGGGGGAACTACAATGAGCAGTTCTTC. This translates into CATSRDWGGNYNEQFF. The whole variable domain, remainder taken from reference TRBV15 and TRBJ2-1, is DAMVIQNPRYQVTQFGKPVTLSCSQTLNHNVMYWYQQKSSQAPKLLFHYYDKDFNNEADTPDNFQSRRPNTSFCFLDIRSPGLGDTAMYLCATSRDWGGNYNEQFFGPGTRLTVL.

This chain connects TRBV9 to TRBJ2-5, with a tentative D call TRBD1 (5 bases). CDR1 is SGDLS and CDR2 is YYNGEE in the germline V gene. Trimming left V 3 bases short and J 5 bases short, with 17 bases between. The CDR3 contains 15 residues. CDR3 amino acids: CASSAVGVELETQYF. CDR3 coding DNA: TGTGCCAGCAGCGCTGTAGGGGTTGAGTTGGAGACCCAGTACTTC. Full variable domain (remainder filled in from reference TRBV9 and TRBJ2-5): DSGVTQTPKHLITATGQRVTLRCSPRSGDLSVYWYQQSLDQGLQFLIQYYNGEERAKGNILERFSAQQFPDLHSELNLSSLELGDSALYFCASSAVGVELETQYFGPGTRLLVL.

The rearrangement joins TRBV5-5 to TRBJ2-3; D is perhaps TRBD1 (5 bases). Germline V CDR1 and CDR2: SGHKS, YYEKEE (reference sequence). V lost 0 bases and J 1 base, leaving 15 bases between the germline ends. The CDR3 has 17 amino acids. CDR3 in DNA: TGTGCCAGCAGCTTGGTAGGACAAACCAGACGCACAGATACGCAGTATTTT. Its translation: CASSLVGQTRRTDTQYF.

The chain couples TRBV30 to TRBJ1-6, with D possibly being TRBD1 (5 bases). With 2 bases removed from V and 6 bases from J, the gap between germline ends came to 11 bases. Per the germline V gene, CDR1 is GTSNPN and CDR2 is SVGIG (reference sequence). There are 14 residues in the CDR3. The CDR3 sequence is CAWSSGQINSPLHF. Here the CDR3 DNA reads TGTGCCTGGAGTTCCGGACAAATTAATTCACCCCTCCACTTT.

The chain recombines TRBV30 with TRBJ1-5; TRBD1 might be the D (6 bases). The CDR3 consists of 14 residues. V shed 5 bases and J shed 2 bases, with 13 bases lying between them. Germline V gene sequence: CDR1 GTSNPN, CDR2 SVGIG (reference sequence). The CDR3 protein is CAWSGALGNQPQHF. In nucleotides, the CDR3 is TGTGCCTGGTCAGGGGCATTGGGCAATCAGCCCCAGCATTTT.

This clone came up once. The chain employs TRBV7-8 and TRBJ1-5; a weak D match, TRBD1 (6 bases). The CDR3 is 16 amino acids. Trimming left V 5 bases short and J 0 bases short, with 14 bases between. Germline assignment: CDR1 SGHVS and CDR2 FQNEAQ. The DNA for the CDR3 is TGTGCCAGCAGCCCAGCAGGACAGTATAGCAATCAGCCCCAGCATTTT. Residues: CASSPAGQYSNQPQHF.

The V gene is TRBV13, the J gene TRBJ1-1, with TRBD1 matching 7 bases. The CDR3 has 16 amino acids. J was trimmed by 1 base and V by 2 bases; bases with no gene match: 7. CDR1 and CDR2 (germline): PRHDT, FYEKMQ (reference sequence). The CDR3 spells CASSLTLGGTNTEAFF. The CDR3 DNA follows: TGTGCCAGCAGCTTAACACTAGGGGGCACGAACACTGAAGCTTTCTTT.

The chain carries TRBV28 and TRBJ1-2; tentatively, D is TRBD1 (5 bases). V dropped 3 bases and J dropped 2 bases, with 7 bases sitting between them. Looked up from germline, CDR1 is MDHEN and CDR2 is SYDVKM. CDR3 size: 13 residues. In nucleotides, the CDR3 is TGTGCCAGCAGTTTGGGGGGGAACTATGGCTACACCTTC. Translation: CASSLGGNYGYTF.

The gene calls are TRBV19 and TRBJ2-3, with TRBD2 matching 14 bases. CDR1 LNHDA and CDR2 SQIVND come from the germline V gene (reference sequence). The CDR3 spans 18 residues. After removal of 5 bases from V and 5 bases from J, the junction contained 12 bases not matched to a gene. CDR3 in amino acids: CASSLGLAGGSTQDTQYF. The CDR3 bases are TGTGCCAGTAGTCTTGGACTAGCGGGGGGAAGCACGCAAGATACGCAGTATTTT.

The rearrangement links TRBV30 to TRBJ1-2, with D uncertain. In germline, CDR1 is GTSNPN, CDR2 SVGIG (reference sequence). The V gene lost 3 bases and the J gene lost 0 bases, with 5 bases spanning the gap. There are 12 residues in the CDR3. The CDR3 reads CAWRSTNYGYTF. For the CDR3, the DNA is TGTGCCTGGAGATCCACTAACTATGGCTACACCTTC.